This T cell receptor (beta chain) is drawn from a study of naive and memory T cell subsets. This clonotype was recorded a few times. Its antigen is unidentified. Study results and caveats: Over 85% of naive TCR sequences appeared only once, unlike memory subsets.

Germline lookup yields CDR1 MNHNS and CDR2 SASEGT. This CDR3 has 16 residues. V shed 9 bases, J shed 1 base, and the junction held 10 bases outside the gene matches. The beta constant-region primer was an equimolar mix of two oligonucleotides covering TRBC1 and TRBC2. A single record per CDR3 protein comes from TCRdb applying MiXCR to the UMI-ligation and nested PCR reads. The table shows about 5,400 distinct CDR3 sequences, with around 7% occurring only once. The sequenced material came from effector memory CD8+ T cells from blood. As for subset: effector memory, CD45RA- CD27-. This sequence joins TRBV6-1 and TRBJ2-2; 8 bases are shared with TRBD2. The TCR originated in a human donor in good health. The DNA of the CDR3 is TGTGCCAGTCATTTGGACGGGGGGGGGAACACCGGGGAGCTGTTTTTT. Translation: CASHLDGGGNTGELFF.